The 20 T cell receptor beta chains listed next were all sequenced from one sample in a study of blood T cells in healthy people across ages. PCR was performed a second time for roughly 7 to 12 cycles using a sample-barcoded 5' primer and a J-beta primer mix. TCRdb passed the 5' RACE reads through MiXCR, listing each CDR3 protein once. Seen here are under 800,000 distinct CDR3 sequences, about 40% observed once, and the top ten hold 20% to 25%. Sequenced: blood. These TCRs come from a woman in her fifties or sixties in good health.

This chain uses TRBV12-3 or TRBV12-4 with TRBJ2-7, with 8 bases fitting TRBD1. TRBJ2-4 matches the DNA end more closely, so the J call is doubtful. The CDR3 has 15 residues. The CDR3 DNA reads TGTGCCAGCAGTTTTCAGGGGGCTAGGGGAAACATTCAGTACTTC. Translation gives CASSFQGARGNIQYF.

This clonotype was counted only a few times. For the CDR3, the DNA is TGCAGTGGTGGTCAGGGGGCCAATGAGCAGTACTTC. This sequence encodes CSGGQGANEQYF. This chain connects TRBV20-1 to TRBJ2-5; TRBD1 matches at 8 bases. The CDR3 loop spans 12 amino acids. J lost 11 bases, V lost 7 bases, and 12 bases had no gene match. Germline CDR1 DFQATT, CDR2 SNEGSKA (reference sequence).

The chain combines TRBV4-3 with TRBJ2-2; 8 nucleotides agree with TRBD1. Germline CDR1 reads LGHNA; CDR2 reads YSLEER. The CDR3 is made up of 14 amino acids. Trimming cost V 3 bases and J 7 bases; bases outside gene matches: 4. CDR3: CASSHNRGIGELFF. The CDR3 bases are TGCGCCAGCAGCCACAACAGGGGGATCGGGGAGCTGTTTTTT.

CDR3 loop: CSARDRAGLATNEQFF. CDR3 in DNA: TGCAGTGCTAGAGATCGAGCTGGACTAGCTACCAATGAGCAGTTCTTC. This rearrangement joins TRBV20-1 to TRBJ2-1, with 8 bases that match TRBD2. Germline CDR1 DFQATT, CDR2 SNEGSKA (reference sequence). Trimming cost V 0 bases and J 6 bases; bases outside gene matches: 10. This CDR3 spans 16 amino acids.

This clonotype was detected many times. This chain joins TRBV3-1 and TRBJ2-1; 11 positions agree with TRBD2. Trimming at V came to 3 bases and at J to 5 bases, leaving 3 bases not matched to a gene. The germline V gene encodes CDR1 LGHDT and CDR2 YNNKEL (reference sequence). This CDR3 has 15 residues. CDR3: CASSHSGRGNNEQFF. The CDR3 nucleotides are TGTGCCAGCAGCCATAGCGGGAGGGGAAACAATGAGCAGTTCTTC.

The chain employs TRBV3-1 and TRBJ2-3, with D possibly TRBD1 on 6 matching bases. The germline gives CDR1 LGHDT, CDR2 YNNKEL (reference sequence). V was pared by 1 base and J by 3 bases, with 8 bases between. This CDR3 contains 14 residues. CDR3 in amino acids: CASSQAGTTDTQYF. CDR3 nucleotides: TGTGCCAGCAGCCAAGCCGGGACAACAGATACGCAGTATTTT.

The chain employs TRBV3-1 and TRBJ2-1; 11 nucleotides align to TRBD1. CDR3 length equals 15 residues. V lost 1 base and J lost 6; bases outside the gene matches: 2. In germline, CDR1 is LGHDT, CDR2 YNNKEL (reference sequence). The CDR3 nucleotides read TGTGCCAGCAGCCAAGGGACAGGGGGCTTCAATGAGCAGTTCTTC. Translating it yields CASSQGTGGFNEQFF.

There are many counts of this clonotype. The rearrangement links TRBV10-3 to TRBJ2-1, with D uncertain. V shed 3 bases and J shed 3 bases, with 12 bases lying between them. The germline CDR1 and CDR2 sequences are ENHRY and SYGVKD. CDR3 length equals 15 residues. The CDR3 here is CAISEWRELYNEQFF. In nucleotides, the CDR3 is TGTGCCATCAGTGAATGGAGAGAACTCTACAATGAGCAGTTCTTC.

The chain joins TRBV5-6 to TRBJ1-2, with 7 nucleotides matching TRBD1. Germline CDR1 is SGHDT and CDR2 is YYEEEE. J gave up 8 bases and V 4 bases, and 11 bases lay outside the gene matches. The CDR3 totals 14 residues. In DNA form, the CDR3 reads TGTGCCAGCAGCCTCGGAGGAGGGGGCGCAGGCTACACCTTC. This sequence encodes CASSLGGGGAGYTF.

Concerning this clonotype itself: Germline and junction disagree at one end, which may indicate a read error. The rearrangement uses TRBV4-1 and TRBJ2-5; 7 bases map to TRBD2. This CDR3 region has 16 residues. Germline V gene data show CDR1 as MGHRA and CDR2 as YSYEKL. The CDR3 nucleotides read TGCGCCGGCAGCCCCCTGGGGCGGGAGCCCCAAGAGACCCAGTACTTC. Encoded protein: CAGSPLGREPQETQYF.

The chain joins TRBV3-1 to TRBJ2-7; D assignment may be TRBD1 or TRBD2 (5 bases each). Germline lookup yields CDR1 LGHDT and CDR2 YNNKEL (reference sequence). The CDR3 runs to 14 residues. Deletions cut 5 bases from V and 7 bases from J, with 18 bases between. CDR3 region: CASSASGAVGEQYF. The DNA for the CDR3 is TGTGCCAGCAGCGCCTCCGGGGCCGTGGGGGAGCAGTACTTC.

This clonotype was counted only a few times. The gene calls are TRBV5-1 and TRBJ1-1; no firm D call. This CDR3 spans 14 amino acids. The V end lost 2 bases, the J end lost 6 bases, and 14 bases lay between the germline ends. CDR1 and CDR2 from the germline V gene are SGHRS and YFSETQ. This CDR3 reads CASSLAPTLSEAFF. The CDR3, as DNA: TGCGCCAGCAGCTTAGCGCCTACGCTTTCTGAAGCTTTCTTT.

The chain links TRBV12-3 or TRBV12-4 to TRBJ1-6; D is perhaps TRBD1 (6 bases). The CDR3 length is 14 residues. Trimming cost V 5 bases and J 7 bases, with 12 bases left between them. The chain's CDR3 is CASSLRDKNSPLHF. The CDR3, as DNA: TGTGCCAGCAGTCTAAGGGACAAGAATTCACCCCTCCACTTT.

The chain is built from TRBV11-2 and TRBJ2-5; 10 positions match TRBD2. The CDR3 spans 16 residues. CDR1 is SGHAT, CDR2 FQNNGV, per germline. J lost 4 bases, V lost 4 bases, and 9 bases had no gene match. DNA for the CDR3: TGTGCCAGCAGCTCCTCTAGCGGGGGCCCTCCAGAGACCCAGTACTTC. Amino acids: CASSSSSGGPPETQYF.

CDR3: CASSLEVGGWETQYF. The DNA of the CDR3 is TGCGCCAGCAGCTTGGAAGTAGGGGGATGGGAGACCCAGTACTTC. J is TRBJ2-5 and V is TRBV5-1, with D perhaps TRBD1 (6 bases). Per germline, CDR1 SGHRS and CDR2 YFSETQ. The CDR3 runs to 15 residues. Deletions cut 0 bases from V and 5 bases from J, with 14 bases between.

The gene calls are TRBV27 and TRBJ2-3, with D unresolved. Trimming shortened V by 2 bases and J by 0 bases, and 9 bases separated the two germline ends. CDR3 size: 15 residues. The germline gives CDR1 MNHEY, CDR2 SMNVEV (reference sequence). The CDR3 reads CASSLIGTSTDTQYF. In nucleotides, the CDR3 is TGTGCCAGCAGTTTAATCGGAACTAGCACAGATACGCAGTATTTT.

This clonotype was seen a handful of times. The chain employs TRBV20-1 and TRBJ2-3; maybe TRBD1 (5 bases). V was cut by 6 bases and J by 4 bases, with 17 bases left in between. This CDR3 has 14 amino acids. The germline V gene encodes CDR1 DFQATT and CDR2 SNEGSKA (reference sequence). This CDR3 is CSAQDHQGPDTQYF. CDR3 nucleotide sequence: TGCAGTGCCCAAGACCACCAGGGCCCAGATACGCAGTATTTT.

Turning to this clonotype: A much larger clone lies one base from this, so it may be a read error. V and J are TRBV12-3 or TRBV12-4 and TRBJ2-7; the D is unclear. The DNA end is more similar to TRBJ2-5, so the J call may be wrong. This CDR3 contains 13 residues. CDR3 loop: CASSFGVHETQYF. CDR3 nucleotides: TGTGCCAGCAGTTTTGGCGTTCATGAGACCCAGTACTTC.

This clonotype has a count of ten or more. This chain connects TRBV27 to TRBJ2-1; D is unclear. There are 14 residues in the CDR3. Germline loops: CDR1 MNHEY, CDR2 SMNVEV (reference sequence). V lost 6 bases, J lost 0 bases, and 9 bases lay in between. CDR3 region: CASSDGSSYNEQFF. The CDR3 bases are TGTGCCAGCAGCGACGGCAGCTCCTACAATGAGCAGTTCTTC.

The V gene is TRBV7-2, the J gene TRBJ1-6, with D possibly TRBD1 on 5 matching bases. V was shortened by 5 bases and J by 18 bases, with 17 bases between the two germline ends. The CDR3 runs 12 residues. Germline CDR1 is SGHTA and CDR2 is FQGNSA. CDR3 loop: CASSPGSGDPHF. CDR3 DNA sequence: TGTGCCAGCAGCCCCGGGAGCGGGGACCCCCACTTT.